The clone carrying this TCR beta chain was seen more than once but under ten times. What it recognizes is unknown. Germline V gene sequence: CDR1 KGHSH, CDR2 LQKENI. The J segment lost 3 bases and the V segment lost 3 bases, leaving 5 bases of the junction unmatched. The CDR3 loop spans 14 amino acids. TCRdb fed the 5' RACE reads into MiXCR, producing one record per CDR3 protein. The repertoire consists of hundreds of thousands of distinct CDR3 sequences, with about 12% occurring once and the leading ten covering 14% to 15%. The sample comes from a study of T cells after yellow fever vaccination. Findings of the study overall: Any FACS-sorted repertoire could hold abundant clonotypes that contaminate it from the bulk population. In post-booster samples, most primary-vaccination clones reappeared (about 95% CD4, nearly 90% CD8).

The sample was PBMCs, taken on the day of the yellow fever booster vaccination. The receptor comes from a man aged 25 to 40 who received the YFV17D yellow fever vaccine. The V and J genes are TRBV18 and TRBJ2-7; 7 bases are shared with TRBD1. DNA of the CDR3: TGTGCCAGCTCACCCACGGGACAGAACTACGAGCAGTACTTC. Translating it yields CASSPTGQNYEQYF.